The clone carrying this T cell receptor beta chain was counted ten times or more. The sample belongs to a study of T cells in Graves' hyperthyroidism and ophthalmopathy. What was amplified from RNA transcripts were TCR beta CDR3 regions. When the TCR CDR3 underwent first-round RT-PCR, the HTBI primer set was used. Via MiXCR, TCRdb re-called the multiplex PCR reads, giving one row per CDR3 protein. The data contain tens of thousands of distinct CDR3 sequences, about half of them singletons. Germline V gene sequence: CDR1 DFQATT, CDR2 SNEGSKA (reference sequence). The CDR3 runs 16 residues. V was pared by 6 bases and J by 3 bases, with 8 bases of the junction left unmatched.

V gene TRBV20-1 combines with J gene TRBJ2-3; TRBD2 matches at 14 bases. The clonotype comes from a woman aged 45-65 years with Graves' hyperthyroidism. Sequenced sample: peripheral blood or thyroid tissue (not recorded which). The CDR3 sequence: CSAIPGLAGVTDTQYF. The DNA of the CDR3 is TGCAGTGCGATCCCGGGACTAGCGGGAGTAACAGATACGCAGTATTTT.